Each of the 13 T cell receptor beta chains below was sequenced from the same sample in a study of shared clonotypes between healthy human individuals. CD45RO-negative, CCR7-positively selected cells formed the naive CD8 fraction, excluding terminally differentiated effector memory CD45RA+ cells. Profiling relied on immunoSEQ multiplex PCR, and the TCRdb table lists in-frame clones only, not all of them. Altogether roughly 2,000,000 clones are present, just under 95% being singletons, with the ten largest covering more than 0.9%. The sample was naive CD8+ T cells sorted from blood. These receptors were obtained from a man between 18 and 29 years old in good health.

In DNA form, the CDR3 reads TGTGCCAGCAGTTTCGGCCCGAGGTATACTGAAGCTTTCTTT. This gives the protein CASSFGPRYTEAFF. The chain uses TRBV6-6 and TRBJ1-1, with D unresolved. This CDR3 spans 14 amino acids. Germline lookup yields CDR1 MNHNY and CDR2 SVGAGI (reference sequence). Trimming stripped 4 bases from V and 5 bases from J, with 14 bases between.

Concerning this clone itself: The sample has other DNA sequences that encode this CDR3 too. The chain couples TRBV30 to TRBJ1-1; D gene uncertain. Germline V gene sequence: CDR1 GTSNPN, CDR2 SVGIG (reference sequence). V gave up 3 bases and J gave up 4 bases, with 6 bases separating them. The CDR3 is 11 amino acids. CDR3 region: CAWSRSTEAFF. In DNA form, the CDR3 reads TGTGCCTGGAGCAGGTCCACTGAAGCTTTCTTT.

The chain uses TRBV7-9 and TRBJ2-3; 8 nucleotides align to TRBD2. Germline V gene lookup returns CDR1 SEHNR and CDR2 FQNEAQ (reference sequence). This CDR3 region has 13 residues. Trimming removed 1 base from V and 14 bases from J; junction bases left unmatched: 8. The CDR3 sequence is CASSLVSGAGRYF. The CDR3 nucleotides are TGTGCCAGCAGCTTAGTTAGCGGGGCCGGACGGTATTTT. Full variable domain (remainder filled in from reference TRBV7-9 and TRBJ2-3): DTGVSQNPRHKITKRGQNVTFRCDPISEHNRLYWYRQTLGQGPEFLTYFQNEAQLEKSRLLSDRFSAERPKGSFSTLEIQRTEQGDSAMYLCASSLVSGAGRYFGPGTRLTVL.

The chain couples TRBV18 to TRBJ1-2, with TRBD1 as a possible D gene (6 bases). CDR1 is KGHSH, CDR2 LQKENI, per germline. Trimming pared 2 bases from V and 5 bases from J, leaving 12 bases between. This CDR3 contains 14 residues. As DNA, the CDR3 is TGTGCCAGCTCACCATCAGGGGAGAAATATGGCTACACCTTC. Encoded protein: CASSPSGEKYGYTF. The full variable domain, in which reference TRBV18 and TRBJ1-2 provide the parts outside the CDR3, is NAGVMQNPRHLVRRRGQEARLRCSPMKGHSHVYWYRQLPEEGLKFMVYLQKENIIDESGMPKERFSAEFPKEGPSILRIQQVVRGDSAAYFCASSPSGEKYGYTFGSGTRLTVV.

V gene TRBV5-4 combines with J gene TRBJ2-7; 8 bases match TRBD2. CDR3 length equals 14 residues. The V gene end was trimmed by 10 bases and the J gene end by 1 base; junction bases not matched to a gene: 10. CDR1 is SGHNT, CDR2 YYREEE, per germline (reference sequence). CDR3 DNA: TGTGCCGGAAAGAACGGGGGGGGTTCCTACGAGCAGTACTTC. Its translation: CAGKNGGGSYEQYF.

The V call is TRBV9, the J call TRBJ2-1; D is unclear. This CDR3 has 16 residues. CDR1 is SGDLS and CDR2 is YYNGEE in the germline V gene. Trimming removed 1 base from V and 0 bases from J, with 11 bases in between. CDR3 in DNA: TGTGCCAGCAGCGTATCCGGGCTGAGCTCCTACAATGAGCAGTTCTTC. Translating gives CASSVSGLSSYNEQFF.

This sequence joins TRBV7-9 and TRBJ2-7; weak D call: TRBD1 (5 bases). The CDR3 totals 16 residues. In germline, CDR1 is SEHNR, CDR2 FQNEAQ (reference sequence). With 6 bases removed from V and 0 bases from J, the gap between germline ends came to 18 bases. The CDR3 DNA follows: TGTGCCAGCAGTGGACCCTTGCTGACAGACTCCTACGAGCAGTACTTC. This translates into CASSGPLLTDSYEQYF.

Comment on this clone: The sample contains more than one DNA sequence encoding this CDR3. The CDR3 nucleotides read TGTGCCAGCAGCCTGGGGACTATCAACGAGCAGTACTTC. The encoded protein is CASSLGTINEQYF. The rearrangement links TRBV7-9 to TRBJ2-7; 7 nucleotides agree with TRBD2. The junction had 6 bases not matched to a gene; V was cut back by 5 bases and J by 5 bases. CDR3 length: 13 residues. The germline V gene has CDR1 SEHNR and CDR2 FQNEAQ (reference sequence).

This sequence joins TRBV6-5 and TRBJ1-4; D remains unclear. The CDR3 length is 16 residues. Germline values: CDR1 MNHEY, CDR2 SVGAGI. Trimming took 0 bases from V and 7 from J, leaving 15 bases between them. CDR3 in amino acids: CASSYSRSVLGEKLFF. The CDR3 DNA is TGTGCCAGCAGTTACTCGCGATCCGTTCTAGGTGAAAAACTGTTTTTT.

In this sample, this clone turned up a few times. Other DNA variants within this sample encode the same CDR3. The chain carries TRBV27 and TRBJ2-7; TRBD1 agrees at 9 bases. The ends lost 6 bases at V and 3 bases at J; junction bases unmatched: 3. Germline CDR1 is MNHEY and CDR2 is SMNVEV (reference sequence). The CDR3 length is 13 residues. The CDR3 region has the DNA TGTGCCAGCAGCCCGGGACAGGGCTACGAGCAGTACTTC. Translation gives CASSPGQGYEQYF.

This clone has only one observation. This chain joins TRBV10-1 and TRBJ2-2, with 7 nucleotides matching TRBD1. This CDR3 region has 17 residues. V lost 4 bases to trimming and J lost 3 bases; unmatched junction nucleotides: 11. Germline CDR1 WNHNN, CDR2 SYGVQD (reference sequence). The CDR3 DNA reads TGCGCCAGCAGTGCAACTGGACAGGAGAAATACACCGGGGAGCTGTTTTTT. Translation: CASSATGQEKYTGELFF.

This chain connects TRBV2 to TRBJ2-7, with 9 positions matching TRBD1. V shed 10 bases and J 3 bases; nucleotides not matched to a gene: 7. The CDR3 extends over 13 amino acids. The V gene's germline CDR1 is SNHLY and CDR2 FYNNEI. CDR3 nucleotide sequence: TGTGCCAACCGACAGGGGGGGGACTACGAGCAGTACTTC. Translated, it gives CANRQGGDYEQYF.

This rearrangement joins TRBV2 to TRBJ1-5; a weak D match, TRBD1 (5 bases). V lost 4 bases to trimming and J lost 8 bases, with 24 bases between them. CDR1 SNHLY and CDR2 FYNNEI come from the germline V gene. The CDR3 loop spans 17 amino acids. This chain's CDR3 is CASSGGQGEEGSKPQHF. The DNA for the CDR3 is TGTGCCAGCAGTGGGGGCCAGGGTGAAGAGGGAAGTAAGCCCCAGCATTTT.